This T cell receptor beta chain was identified during a study of shared clonotypes between healthy human individuals. The data were produced by immunoSEQ multiplex PCR, yet TCRdb's version contains in-frame clones alone and is incomplete. The sample records 2,500,000 or so clones, roughly 92% being singletons. The CDR3 is made up of 12 amino acids. Germline V CDR1 and CDR2: KGHSH, LQKENI. The V end lost 2 bases, the J end lost 12 bases, and 13 bases lay between the germline ends. This receptor was taken from a man between 18 and 35 years old in good health. Some clones in this sample may be carry-over from other donors' samples. The sequencing input was naive CD4+ T cells from PBMCs. Subset noted: CD45RA+ positively selected. The chain links TRBV18 to TRBJ1-1; D is uncertain. The CDR3 DNA is TGTGCCAGCTCACCAAGCGGAGAGGCGCCTTTCTTT. Protein sequence: CASSPSGEAPFF.